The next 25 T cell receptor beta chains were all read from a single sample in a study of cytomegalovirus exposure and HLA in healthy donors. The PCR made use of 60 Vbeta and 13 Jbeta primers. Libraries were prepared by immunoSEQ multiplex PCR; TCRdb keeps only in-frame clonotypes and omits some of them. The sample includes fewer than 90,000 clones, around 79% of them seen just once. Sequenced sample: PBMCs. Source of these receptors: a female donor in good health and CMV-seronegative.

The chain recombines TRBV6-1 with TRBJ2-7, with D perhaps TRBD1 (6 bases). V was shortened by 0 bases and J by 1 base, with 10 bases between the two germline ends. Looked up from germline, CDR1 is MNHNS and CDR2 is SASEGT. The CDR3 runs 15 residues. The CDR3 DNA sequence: TGTGCCAGCAGTGAAGCAGACAGGTTATCCTACGAGCAGTACTTC. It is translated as CASSEADRLSYEQYF.

The CDR3 DNA sequence: TGTGCCAGCAGCCAAGATCCCCAAGGCTACACCTTC. Translation gives CASSQDPQGYTF. This chain links TRBV4-2 with TRBJ1-2; D is undetermined. CDR1 is LGHNA and CDR2 is YNFKEQ in the germline V gene. The CDR3 has 12 amino acids. With 0 bases removed from V and 8 bases from J, the gap between germline ends came to 7 bases.

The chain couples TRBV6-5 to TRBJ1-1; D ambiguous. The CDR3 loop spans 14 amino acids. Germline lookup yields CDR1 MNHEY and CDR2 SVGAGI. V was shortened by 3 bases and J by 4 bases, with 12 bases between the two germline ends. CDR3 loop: CASSYSGSGTEAFF. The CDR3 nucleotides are TGTGCCAGCAGTTATTCCGGGAGCGGCACTGAAGCTTTCTTT.

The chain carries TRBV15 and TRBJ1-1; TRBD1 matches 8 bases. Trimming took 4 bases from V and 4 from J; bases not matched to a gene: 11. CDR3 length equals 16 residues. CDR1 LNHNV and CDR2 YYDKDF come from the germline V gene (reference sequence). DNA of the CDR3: TGTGCCACCAGCAATTATCCAGGGGGCAAGGGCACTGAAGCTTTCTTT. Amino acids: CATSNYPGGKGTEAFF.

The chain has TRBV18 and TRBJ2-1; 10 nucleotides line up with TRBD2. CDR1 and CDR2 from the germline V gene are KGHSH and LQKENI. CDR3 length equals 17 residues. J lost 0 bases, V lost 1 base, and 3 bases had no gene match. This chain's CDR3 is CASSPLAGGGSYNEQFF. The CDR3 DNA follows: TGTGCCAGCTCACCACTAGCGGGGGGAGGCTCCTACAATGAGCAGTTCTTC.

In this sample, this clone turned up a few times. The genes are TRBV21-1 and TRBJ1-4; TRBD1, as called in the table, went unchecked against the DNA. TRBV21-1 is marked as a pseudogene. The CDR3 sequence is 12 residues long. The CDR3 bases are TGTGCCAGCGGGGGGACAGATGAAAAACTGTTTTTT. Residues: CASGGTDEKLFF.

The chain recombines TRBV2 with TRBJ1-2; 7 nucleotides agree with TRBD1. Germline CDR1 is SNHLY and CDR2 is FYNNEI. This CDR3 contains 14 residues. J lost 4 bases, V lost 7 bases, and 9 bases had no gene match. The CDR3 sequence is CASNPDRSPYGYTF. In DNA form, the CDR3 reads TGTGCCAGCAACCCGGACAGGAGCCCCTATGGCTACACCTTC.

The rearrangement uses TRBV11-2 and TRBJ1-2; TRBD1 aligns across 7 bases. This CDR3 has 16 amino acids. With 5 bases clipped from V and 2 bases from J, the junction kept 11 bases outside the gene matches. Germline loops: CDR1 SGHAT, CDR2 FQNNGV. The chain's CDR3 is CASSLRSGTANYGYTF. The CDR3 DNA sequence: TGTGCCAGCAGCCTGCGCTCCGGGACAGCAAACTATGGCTACACCTTC.

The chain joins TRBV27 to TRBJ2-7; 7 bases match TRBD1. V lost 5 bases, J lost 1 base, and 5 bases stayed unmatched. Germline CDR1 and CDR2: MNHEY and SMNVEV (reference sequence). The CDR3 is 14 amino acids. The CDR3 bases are TGTGCCAGCAGTCCCCGGACAGGATCCTACGAGCAGTACTTC. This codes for CASSPRTGSYEQYF.

In nucleotides, the CDR3 is TGTGCCAGCCAACTAACTAGCGGGAGTACCGGGGAGCTGTTTTTT. Encoded protein: CASQLTSGSTGELFF. J is TRBJ2-2 and V is TRBV2, with 11 bases matching TRBD2. The CDR3 sequence is 15 residues long. With 8 bases clipped from V and 5 bases from J, the junction kept 7 bases outside the gene matches. The V gene's germline CDR1 is SNHLY and CDR2 FYNNEI.

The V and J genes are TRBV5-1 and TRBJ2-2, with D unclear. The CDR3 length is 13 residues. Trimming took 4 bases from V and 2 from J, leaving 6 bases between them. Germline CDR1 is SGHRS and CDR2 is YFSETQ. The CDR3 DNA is TGCGCCAGCAGCGGGCGCAACACCGGGGAGCTGTTTTTT. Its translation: CASSGRNTGELFF.

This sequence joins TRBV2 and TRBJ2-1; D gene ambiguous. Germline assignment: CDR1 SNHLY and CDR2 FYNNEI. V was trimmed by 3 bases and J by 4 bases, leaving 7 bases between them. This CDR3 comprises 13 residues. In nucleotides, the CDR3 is TGTGCCAGCAGTGATGCGAGGTACAATGAGCAGTTCTTC. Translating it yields CASSDARYNEQFF.

The chain's CDR3 is CASSVALAGYNEQFF. The CDR3 nucleotides are TGTGCCAGCAGCGTAGCTCTAGCGGGTTACAATGAGCAGTTCTTC. The chain recombines TRBV9 with TRBJ2-1; 8 positions agree with TRBD2. CDR1 and CDR2 (germline): SGDLS, YYNGEE. The CDR3 consists of 15 residues. V gave up 0 bases and J gave up 4 bases; unmatched junction bases: 3.

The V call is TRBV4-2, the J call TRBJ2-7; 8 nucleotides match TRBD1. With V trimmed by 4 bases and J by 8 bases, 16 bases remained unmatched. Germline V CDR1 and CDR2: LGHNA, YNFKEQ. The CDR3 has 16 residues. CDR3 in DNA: TGTGCCAGCAGCCCCACCCAGGGGGCACTCCTTGAGAAGCAGTACTTC. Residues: CASSPTQGALLEKQYF.

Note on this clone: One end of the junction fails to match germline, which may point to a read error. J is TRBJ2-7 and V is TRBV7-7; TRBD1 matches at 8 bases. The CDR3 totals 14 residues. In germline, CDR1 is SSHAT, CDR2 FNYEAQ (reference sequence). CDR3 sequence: CASSPRQGSYEQYF. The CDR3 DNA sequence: TGTGCTAGCAGCCCCCGACAGGGGTCCTACGAGCAGTACTTC. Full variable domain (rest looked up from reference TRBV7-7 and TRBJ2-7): GAGVSQSPRYKVTKRGQDVTLRCDPISSHATLYWYQQALGQGPEFLTYFNYEAQPDKSGLPSDRFSAERPEGSISTLTIQRTEQRDSAMYRCASSPRQGSYEQYFGPGTRLTVT.

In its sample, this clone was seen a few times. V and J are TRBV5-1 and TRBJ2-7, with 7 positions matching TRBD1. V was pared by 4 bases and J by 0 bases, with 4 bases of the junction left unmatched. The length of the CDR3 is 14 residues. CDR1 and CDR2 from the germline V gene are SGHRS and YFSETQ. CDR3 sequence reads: CASSPRDSSYEQYF. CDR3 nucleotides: TGCGCCAGCAGCCCCCGGGACAGCTCCTACGAGCAGTACTTC.

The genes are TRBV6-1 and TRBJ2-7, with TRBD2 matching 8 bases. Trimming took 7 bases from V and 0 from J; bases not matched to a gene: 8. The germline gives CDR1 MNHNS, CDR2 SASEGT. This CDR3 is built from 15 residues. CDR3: CASIAGGPSSYEQYF. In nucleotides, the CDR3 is TGTGCCAGCATCGCGGGGGGCCCGAGCTCCTACGAGCAGTACTTC.

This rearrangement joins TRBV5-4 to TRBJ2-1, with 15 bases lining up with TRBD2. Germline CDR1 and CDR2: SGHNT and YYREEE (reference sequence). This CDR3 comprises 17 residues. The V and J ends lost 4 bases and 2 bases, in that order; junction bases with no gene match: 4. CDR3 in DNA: TGTGCCAGCAGCCCAGGACTAGCGGGGGGGACCTACAATGAGCAGTTCTTC. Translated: CASSPGLAGGTYNEQFF.

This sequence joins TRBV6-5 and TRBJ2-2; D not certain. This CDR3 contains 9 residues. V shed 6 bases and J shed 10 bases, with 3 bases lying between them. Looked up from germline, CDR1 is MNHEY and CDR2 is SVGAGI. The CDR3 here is CASRAELFF. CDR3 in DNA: TGTGCCAGCAGGGCGGAGCTGTTTTTT.

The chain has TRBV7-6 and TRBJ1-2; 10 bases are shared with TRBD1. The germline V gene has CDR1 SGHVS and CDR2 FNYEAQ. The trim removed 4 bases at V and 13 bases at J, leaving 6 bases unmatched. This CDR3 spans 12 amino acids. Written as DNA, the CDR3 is TGTGCCAGCAGCTCTGGGACAGGGGAGGGCACCTTC. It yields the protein CASSSGTGEGTF.

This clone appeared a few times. The CDR3 bases are TGTGCCAGCAGTGCTCTGAACACCGGGGAGCTGTTTTTT. Amino acids: CASSALNTGELFF. The genes are TRBV6-1 and TRBJ2-2; D is ambiguous. V was pared by 4 bases and J by 1 base, with 4 bases between. The CDR3 spans 13 residues. Per germline, CDR1 MNHNS and CDR2 SASEGT.

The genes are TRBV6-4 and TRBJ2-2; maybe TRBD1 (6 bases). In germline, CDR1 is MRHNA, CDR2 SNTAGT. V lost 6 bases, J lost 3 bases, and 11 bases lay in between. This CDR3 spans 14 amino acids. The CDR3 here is CASRAGVDTGELFF. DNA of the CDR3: TGTGCCAGCAGGGCAGGGGTAGACACCGGGGAGCTGTTTTTT.

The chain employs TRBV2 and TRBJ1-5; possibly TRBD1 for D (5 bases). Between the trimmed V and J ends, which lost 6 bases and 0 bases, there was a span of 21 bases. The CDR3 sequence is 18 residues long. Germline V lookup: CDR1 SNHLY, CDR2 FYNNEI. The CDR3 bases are TGTGCCAGCAGGGCGGACACGACCGACCTTATTAGCAATCAGCCCCAGCATTTT. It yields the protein CASRADTTDLISNQPQHF.

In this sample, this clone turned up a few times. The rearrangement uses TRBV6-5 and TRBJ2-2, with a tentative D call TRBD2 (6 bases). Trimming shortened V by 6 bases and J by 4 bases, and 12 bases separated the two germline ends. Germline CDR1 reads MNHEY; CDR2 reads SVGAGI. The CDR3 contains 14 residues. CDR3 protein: CASRSGLFTGELFF. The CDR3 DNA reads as TGTGCCAGCAGGTCGGGACTTTTCACCGGGGAGCTGTTTTTT.

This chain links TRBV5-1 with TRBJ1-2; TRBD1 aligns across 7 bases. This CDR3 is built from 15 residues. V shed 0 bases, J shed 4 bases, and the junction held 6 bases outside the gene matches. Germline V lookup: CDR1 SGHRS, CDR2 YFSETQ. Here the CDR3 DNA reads TGCGCCAGCAGCTTGGAGTCAGGGGGACCCTATGGCTACACCTTC. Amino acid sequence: CASSLESGGPYGYTF. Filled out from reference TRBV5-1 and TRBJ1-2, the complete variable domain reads KAGVTQTPRYLIKTRGQQVTLSCSPISGHRSVSWYQQTPGQGLQFLFEYFSETQRNKGNFPGRFSGRQFSNSRSEMNVSTLELGDSALYLCASSLESGGPYGYTFGSGTRLTVV.